One and the same sample provided the 20 T cell receptor beta chains below, sequenced in a study of radiotherapy plus CTLA-4 blockade in lung cancer. Assay: immunoSEQ multiplex PCR; the TCRdb copy retains only in-frame clones and omits some. The top ten hold 0.65% to 0.9% of the sample, which has fewer than 95,000 clones, under 90% seen once. The sample in question was peripheral blood, obtained from a patient treated with radiotherapy plus ipilimumab. These receptors originate from a human donor with non-small cell lung cancer who had stable disease on radiotherapy plus ipilimumab.

This chain connects TRBV14 to TRBJ1-2, with 8 nucleotides matching TRBD1. V was clipped by 2 bases and J by 5 bases; unmatched bases: 7. In germline, CDR1 is SGHDN, CDR2 FVKESK. The CDR3 runs to 15 residues. CDR3 nucleotides: TGTGCCAGCAGCCAAACGGACAGGGTTTTTTATGGCTACACCTTC. It codes for CASSQTDRVFYGYTF.

The chain employs TRBV6-4 and TRBJ2-5, with 11 bases fitting TRBD1. This CDR3 is built from 15 residues. Germline V gives CDR1 MRHNA, CDR2 SNTAGT. V dropped 4 bases and J dropped 4; count of bases not matched to a gene: 5. CDR3 in DNA: TGTGCCAGCAGTGCCGGGACAGGGGGACGAGAGACCCAGTACTTC. Its translation is CASSAGTGGRETQYF.

The rearrangement uses TRBV5-8 and TRBJ1-2; no clear D. In germline, CDR1 is SGHTS, CDR2 YDEGEE. The germline V and J ends were trimmed by 1 base and 8 bases, with 12 bases remaining between them. CDR3 length: 13 residues. DNA of the CDR3: TGTGCCAGCAGCTTGAACAAACGGTGGGGCTACACCTTC. Encoded protein: CASSLNKRWGYTF.

This clone was counted between two and nine times. CDR3 protein: CASSPDSPDTQYF. In nucleotides, the CDR3 is TGTGCCAGCTCACCAGATAGCCCAGATACGCAGTATTTT. V usage is TRBV18 and J usage is TRBJ2-3; no definite D call. Trimming left V 2 bases short and J 4 bases short, with 7 bases between. This CDR3 has 13 residues. The germline V gene has CDR1 KGHSH and CDR2 LQKENI.

To note about this clone: Compared with germline, one end of the junction differs, possibly owing to a read error. The V and J genes are TRBV2 and TRBJ1-1; D is ambiguous. Germline V gene data show CDR1 as SNHLY and CDR2 as FYNNEI. The CDR3 consists of 13 residues. The CDR3 bases are TGTGCCAGCAGCGCTAAACCCCCCTATCCGGTGCGCTTT. Protein: CASSAKPPYPVRF.

About this clone: A junction boundary mismatches the germline segment, possibly from a read error. The chain uses TRBV6-1 and TRBJ2-5; 8 bases match TRBD2. The length of the CDR3 is 12 residues. CDR1 is MNHNS and CDR2 is SASEGT in the germline V gene. The CDR3 sequence is CVAAGGGETQYF. The CDR3 coding sequence is TGCGTCGCGGCGGGAGGAGGGGAGACCCAGTACTTC.

CDR3 DNA sequence: TGTGCCACCGGGACGCCACGCTCTGGGGCCAACGTCCTGACTTTC. Translation: CATGTPRSGANVLTF. The V gene is TRBV10-3, the J gene TRBJ2-6; D tentatively fits TRBD1 or TRBD2 (5 bases each). The CDR3 runs 15 residues. With 10 bases removed from V and 0 bases from J, the gap between germline ends came to 13 bases. In germline, CDR1 is ENHRY, CDR2 SYGVKD.

The V gene is TRBV6-5, the J gene TRBJ2-1; TRBD2 is a possible D gene (6 bases). CDR1 MNHEY and CDR2 SVGAGI come from the germline V gene. V dropped 6 bases and J dropped 4 bases, with 13 bases sitting between them. This CDR3 contains 14 residues. In DNA, the CDR3 is TGTGCCAGCAGGCGGGACGGCTCATACAATGAGCAGTTCTTC. Amino acid sequence: CASRRDGSYNEQFF.

The count of this clone is one. Other DNA sequences in this sample translate to the same CDR3. The chain carries TRBV7-3 and TRBJ2-6; unclear D gene. The CDR3 consists of 14 residues. In germline, CDR1 is SGHTA, CDR2 FQGTGA. V lost 2 bases and J 1 base, leaving 3 bases between the germline ends. The CDR3 DNA follows: TGTGCCAGCAGCTTATCATCTGGGGCCAACGTCCTGACTTTC. This codes for CASSLSSGANVLTF.

The chain links TRBV7-3 to TRBJ2-3; 10 positions match TRBD1. The germline V gene has CDR1 SGHTA and CDR2 FQGTGA. Trimming cost V 4 bases and J 5 bases; bases outside gene matches: 3. CDR3 length equals 14 residues. CDR3 coding DNA: TGTGCCAGCAGCTCATGGACAGGGGGAGATACGCAGTATTTT. Translation: CASSSWTGGDTQYF.

V usage is TRBV2 and J usage is TRBJ1-1; maybe TRBD1 (5 bases). The V end lost 4 bases, the J end lost 8 bases, and 11 bases lay between the germline ends. CDR1 and CDR2 (germline): SNHLY, FYNNEI. The CDR3 covers 12 residues. The CDR3 DNA reads TGTGCCAGCAGTGGGGGACTGGTAGAAGCTTTCTTT. It specifies CASSGGLVEAFF.

The chain carries TRBV28 and TRBJ2-5, with D unresolved. V was clipped by 2 bases and J by 1 base, with 8 bases between them. CDR3 length equals 14 residues. Germline V gene data show CDR1 as MDHEN and CDR2 as SYDVKM. The CDR3: CASSLRLIQETQYF. The CDR3 DNA is TGTGCCAGCAGTTTACGGCTGATCCAAGAGACCCAGTACTTC.

The chain joins TRBV29-1 to TRBJ1-2; no firm D call. The germline CDR1 and CDR2 sequences are SQVTM and ANQGSEA. The CDR3 loop spans 15 amino acids. Between the trimmed V and J ends, which lost 4 bases and 6 bases, there was a span of 21 bases. CDR3 sequence (DNA): TGCAGCGTTGGGCCCGACCAGGCGCCGGGGAATGGCTACACCTTC. Amino acids: CSVGPDQAPGNGYTF.

The rearrangement joins TRBV6-1 to TRBJ1-4; possibly TRBD1 for D (6 bases). Germline values: CDR1 MNHNS, CDR2 SASEGT. CDR3 length: 14 residues. V was shortened by 4 bases and J by 3 bases, with 9 bases between the two germline ends. CDR3 region: CASSGGGANEKLFF. In DNA, the CDR3 is TGTGCCAGCAGTGGAGGGGGGGCTAATGAAAAACTGTTTTTT.

The chain couples TRBV18 to TRBJ2-1; D may be TRBD2 (6 bases). Germline loops: CDR1 KGHSH, CDR2 LQKENI. CDR3 length: 15 residues. V shed 1 base and J shed 10 bases, with 17 bases lying between them. CDR3 loop: CASSPLSSAGGEQFF. The CDR3, as DNA: TGTGCCAGCTCACCACTTTCTAGCGCGGGCGGGGAGCAGTTCTTC.

The chain recombines TRBV28 with TRBJ2-3, with a tentative D call TRBD2 (6 bases). Germline loops: CDR1 MDHEN, CDR2 SYDVKM. V was cut by 2 bases and J by 3 bases, with 21 bases left in between. This CDR3 comprises 18 residues. The CDR3 DNA reads TGTGCCAGCAGTTTAGGCCAGCGGGCCCGCCGGGGTACAGATACGCAGTATTTT. This codes for CASSLGQRARRGTDTQYF. The complete variable domain, with remaining parts taken from reference TRBV28 and TRBJ2-3, reads DVKVTQSSRYLVKRTGEKVFLECVQDMDHENMFWYRQDPGLGLRLIYFSYDVKMKEKGDIPEGYSVSREKKERFSLILESASTNQTSMYLCASSLGQRARRGTDTQYFGPGTRLTVL.

The chain is built from TRBV12-5 and TRBJ2-2; TRBD1 is a possible D gene (6 bases). In germline, CDR1 is LGHNT, CDR2 FRNRAP. The CDR3 length is 14 residues. The V end was cut by 6 bases, the J end by 4 bases, with 12 bases between. CDR3 sequence: CASGPGQLTGELFF. The CDR3 DNA follows: TGTGCTAGTGGACCGGGACAACTCACCGGGGAGCTGTTTTTT. Filled out from reference TRBV12-5 and TRBJ2-2, the complete variable domain reads DARVTQTPRHKVTEMGQEVTMRCQPILGHNTVFWYRQTMMQGLELLAYFRNRAPLDDSGMPKDRFSAEMPDATLATLKIQPSEPRDSAVYFCASGPGQLTGELFFGEGSRLTVL.

The V and J genes are TRBV4-2 and TRBJ2-7, with 13 bases matching TRBD2. Germline CDR1 reads LGHNA; CDR2 reads YNFKEQ. The CDR3 loop spans 17 amino acids. V lost 1 base to trimming and J lost 7 bases; unmatched junction nucleotides: 10. The CDR3 loop is CASSQGELAGGPREQYF. CDR3 DNA sequence: TGTGCCAGCAGCCAAGGGGAACTAGCGGGAGGGCCAAGGGAGCAGTACTTC.

The chain joins TRBV21-1 to TRBJ1-1. TRBV21-1 is described as a pseudogene. The CDR3 spans 16 residues. As DNA, the CDR3 is TGTGCCAGCAGCAAAGTTCGTAGGTATAGGAACACTGAAGCTTTCTTT. Translation gives CASSKVRRYRNTEAFF.

The table lists this clone with a count of one. The chain has TRBV28 and TRBJ2-1; TRBD1 or TRBD2 may be the D gene (5 bases each). With 7 bases removed from V and 6 bases from J, the gap between germline ends came to 22 bases. CDR1 and CDR2 (germline): MDHEN, SYDVKM. There are 16 residues in the CDR3. CDR3 protein: CASNFPGQGGGNEQFF. The CDR3 DNA reads as TGTGCCAGCAACTTTCCCGGCCAGGGTGGGGGCAATGAGCAGTTCTTC.